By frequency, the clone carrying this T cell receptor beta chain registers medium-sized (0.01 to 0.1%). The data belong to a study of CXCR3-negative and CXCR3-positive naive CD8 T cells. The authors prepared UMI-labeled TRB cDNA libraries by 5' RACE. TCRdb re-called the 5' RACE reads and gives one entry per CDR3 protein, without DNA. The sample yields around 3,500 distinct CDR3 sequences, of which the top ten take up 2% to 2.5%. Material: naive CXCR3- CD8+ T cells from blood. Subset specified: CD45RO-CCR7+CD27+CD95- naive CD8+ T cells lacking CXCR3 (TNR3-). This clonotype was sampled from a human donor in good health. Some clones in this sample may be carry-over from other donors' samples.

The CDR3 protein is CSASKPTYGQPQHF. This chain connects TRBV20-1 to TRBJ1-5. Germline V lookup: CDR1 DFQATT, CDR2 SNEGSKA (reference sequence). The CDR3 length is 14 residues.